Listed here are 27 T cell receptor beta chains from one sample, sequenced in a study of cytomegalovirus exposure and HLA in healthy donors. The primer mix had 60 Vbeta and 13 Jbeta primers. Clones were sequenced by immunoSEQ multiplex PCR, and TCRdb holds only the in-frame ones, with some missing. Of some 180,000 clones in the sample, around 84% are singletons; the top ten hold 3.4%. The sample consisted of PBMCs. These receptors all come from a man aged 40-55 years in good health and CMV-seropositive.

Points on this clone: Relative to the germline gene, one junction end is altered; a read error may explain this. The chain couples TRBV5-1 to TRBJ2-7; D may be TRBD1 (5 bases). Germline CDR1 is SGHRS and CDR2 is YFSETQ. The CDR3 extends over 12 amino acids. The CDR3 sequence: CASGLERGKQYF. The DNA of the CDR3 is TGCGCCAGCGGCTTGGAAAGGGGTAAGCAGTACTTC.

Only a few counts were recorded for this clone. The chain joins TRBV28 to TRBJ2-2, with TRBD2 matching over 8 bases. Unmatched junction bases numbered 8, after V lost 4 bases and J lost 7 bases. This CDR3 comprises 15 residues. Germline V gene sequence: CDR1 MDHEN, CDR2 SYDVKM. CDR3 protein: CASSSKREKIGELFF. The DNA of the CDR3 is TGTGCCAGCAGTTCAAAGCGGGAGAAGATCGGGGAGCTGTTTTTT.

The rearrangement uses TRBV6-5 and TRBJ2-7, with 7 bases identical to TRBD2. Per germline, CDR1 MNHEY and CDR2 SVGAGI. This CDR3 is built from 14 residues. Unmatched junction bases numbered 3, after V lost 4 bases and J lost 0 bases. The DNA of the CDR3 is TGTGCCAGCAGTTGGGGGGGACTCTCCTACGAGCAGTACTTC. This translates into CASSWGGLSYEQYF.

V is TRBV6-1 and J is TRBJ1-5; no clear D. The V end was cut by 8 bases, the J end by 3 bases, with 14 bases between. Germline V CDR1 and CDR2: MNHNS, SASEGT. The CDR3 length is 14 residues. CDR3 bases: TGTGCCAGCGCCCACGGTCCCGTCAATCAGCCCCAGCATTTT. Protein product: CASAHGPVNQPQHF.

This chain links TRBV28 with TRBJ2-3; TRBD2 matches 13 bases. There are 20 residues in the CDR3. The junction had 19 bases not matched to a gene; V was cut back by 5 bases and J by 5 bases. The germline V gene encodes CDR1 MDHEN and CDR2 SYDVKM. The CDR3 DNA reads as TGTGCCAGCAGTGTTCCGGTGGCAGGGTCGAGGACTAGCGGGAGAGATACGCAGTATTTT. It is translated as CASSVPVAGSRTSGRDTQYF. Full variable domain (rest looked up from reference TRBV28 and TRBJ2-3): DVKVTQSSRYLVKRTGEKVFLECVQDMDHENMFWYRQDPGLGLRLIYFSYDVKMKEKGDIPEGYSVSREKKERFSLILESASTNQTSMYLCASSVPVAGSRTSGRDTQYFGPGTRLTVL.

This rearrangement joins TRBV10-1 to TRBJ2-7; 9 bases map to TRBD1. Germline values: CDR1 WNHNN, CDR2 SYGVQD (reference sequence). V shed 4 bases and J 0 bases; nucleotides not matched to a gene: 10. CDR3 length: 17 residues. The CDR3 sequence: CASSGGSGTGSSYEQYF. Here the CDR3 DNA reads TGCGCCAGCAGTGGAGGATCCGGGACAGGGAGCTCCTACGAGCAGTACTTC.

Concerning this clone: This sample includes further DNA sequences coding for the same CDR3. This sequence joins TRBV4-1 and TRBJ2-3, with TRBD2 matching 12 bases. Germline V gene lookup returns CDR1 MGHRA and CDR2 YSYEKL. With 4 bases clipped from V and 11 bases from J, the junction kept 10 bases outside the gene matches. The CDR3 has 15 residues. CDR3 DNA sequence: TGCGCCAGCAGCCCGAACGGACTAGCGGGAAAGATGCAGTATTTT. Translated: CASSPNGLAGKMQYF.

This clone was detected only a few times. The chain joins TRBV5-3 to TRBJ1-2; 12 positions match TRBD1. TRBV5-3 is recorded as an ORF, its role being uncertain. CDR3 length equals 16 residues. Losses at the gene ends were 5 bases for V and 6 bases for J; bases not matched to a gene: 11. CDR3 coding DNA: TGTGCCAGAAGTTACCCCCCCGGGACAGGGGGCAATGGCTACACCTTC. It codes for CARSYPPGTGGNGYTF.

This clone has a handful of counts. V and J are TRBV6-1 and TRBJ2-2; no definite D call. V gave up 7 bases and J gave up 3 bases, with 12 bases separating them. The germline gives CDR1 MNHNS, CDR2 SASEGT. CDR3 length: 14 amino acids. The CDR3 DNA reads as TGTGCCAGCAACCGCACGCCGGACACCGGGGAGCTGTTTTTT. As protein: CASNRTPDTGELFF.

This sequence joins TRBV2 and TRBJ2-1; D gene unclear. This CDR3 region has 13 residues. With 7 bases removed from V and 3 bases from J, the gap between germline ends came to 10 bases. Germline V gene data show CDR1 as SNHLY and CDR2 as FYNNEI. CDR3 in amino acids: CASTTTIYNEQFF. The CDR3 DNA is TGTGCCAGCACTACGACAATCTACAATGAGCAGTTCTTC.

V usage is TRBV6-6 and J usage is TRBJ2-7; D might be TRBD2 (5 bases). In germline, CDR1 is MNHNY, CDR2 SVGAGI (reference sequence). The CDR3 has 12 residues. The V and J ends lost 0 bases and 5 bases respectively, with 5 bases between them. CDR3 nucleotides: TGTGCCAGCAGTTACTCGACTAACGAGCAGTACTTC. Protein sequence: CASSYSTNEQYF.

This chain connects TRBV2 to TRBJ2-5, with D perhaps TRBD1 (6 bases). Per the germline V gene, CDR1 is SNHLY and CDR2 is FYNNEI. This CDR3 has 16 residues. V was shortened by 2 bases and J by 5 bases, with 18 bases between the two germline ends. CDR3 sequence: CASSEHPGQLGETQYF. CDR3 DNA: TGTGCCAGCAGTGAACACCCAGGACAGTTGGGGGAGACCCAGTACTTC. The full variable domain, rest sourced from reference TRBV2 and TRBJ2-5, is EPEVTQTPSHQVTQMGQEVILRCVPISNHLYFYWYRQILGQKVEFLVSFYNNEISEKSEIFDDQFSVERPDGSNFTLKIRSTKLEDSAMYFCASSEHPGQLGETQYFGPGTRLLVL.

This chain's CDR3 is CAISVQASQAQYF. In nucleotides, the CDR3 is TGTGCCATCAGTGTACAGGCTTCCCAGGCCCAGTACTTC. The gene calls are TRBV10-3 and TRBJ2-5, with D tentatively TRBD1 (5 bases). Germline V gene sequence: CDR1 ENHRY, CDR2 SYGVKD. This CDR3 spans 13 amino acids. V gave up 4 bases and J gave up 9 bases, with 15 bases separating them.

This rearrangement joins TRBV28 to TRBJ1-5; 7 bases line up with TRBD1. The V gene end was trimmed by 3 bases and the J gene end by 0 bases; junction bases not matched to a gene: 11. CDR3 size: 18 residues. Germline CDR1 reads MDHEN; CDR2 reads SYDVKM. The CDR3 reads CASSFEAGGLVSNQPQHF. DNA for the CDR3: TGTGCCAGCAGTTTCGAGGCAGGGGGTCTAGTTAGCAATCAGCCCCAGCATTTT.

This sequence joins TRBV6-5 and TRBJ2-3, with D unresolved. Germline loops: CDR1 MNHEY, CDR2 SVGAGI. This CDR3 comprises 12 residues. The ends were cut back, 6 bases at V and 0 bases at J, with 4 bases in the middle. This CDR3 reads CASRGSTDTQYF. Here the CDR3 DNA reads TGTGCCAGCAGGGGCAGCACAGATACGCAGTATTTT.

The chain uses TRBV9 and TRBJ1-2; D is perhaps TRBD1 (6 bases). The CDR3 has 13 residues. CDR1 and CDR2 (germline): SGDLS, YYNGEE. The ends were cut back, 3 bases at V and 8 bases at J, with 14 bases in the middle. The CDR3 region is CASSGRDTRGYTF. Written as DNA, the CDR3 is TGTGCCAGCAGCGGCCGGGACACCCGGGGCTACACCTTC.

The rearrangement links TRBV4-3 to TRBJ2-1, with 7 nucleotides matching TRBD2. CDR3 length: 16 residues. CDR1 LGHNA and CDR2 YSLEER come from the germline V gene. V lost 3 bases, J lost 1 base, and 6 bases stayed unmatched. CDR3 DNA: TGCGCCAGCAGCCAGGTAGCGGGCAGTTCCTACAATGAGCAGTTCTTC. Translating it yields CASSQVAGSSYNEQFF.

The chain joins TRBV28 to TRBJ1-2; perhaps TRBD1 as D (6 bases). CDR1 MDHEN and CDR2 SYDVKM come from the germline V gene. V was shortened by 6 bases and J by 2 bases, with 10 bases between the two germline ends. The CDR3 consists of 13 residues. The CDR3 here is CASSKDRNYGYTF. In DNA form, the CDR3 reads TGTGCCAGCAGCAAGGACAGAAACTATGGCTACACCTTC.

This clone has more than one count but fewer than ten. This chain connects TRBV19 to TRBJ1-5, with 9 bases identical to TRBD1. The trim removed 10 bases at V and 2 bases at J, leaving 9 bases unmatched. The CDR3 is 15 amino acids. Germline V gene sequence: CDR1 LNHDA, CDR2 SQIVND (reference sequence). CDR3 protein: CATCKDRGGNQPQHF. In nucleotides, the CDR3 is TGTGCCACCTGTAAGGACAGGGGAGGCAATCAGCCCCAGCATTTT.

This clone has only a few counts. The rearrangement uses TRBV14 and TRBJ1-2, with D uncertain. Germline V lookup: CDR1 SGHDN, CDR2 FVKESK. The ends were cut back, 4 bases at V and 8 bases at J, with 14 bases in the middle. There are 13 residues in the CDR3. The CDR3: CASSPSVVGGYTF. CDR3 DNA: TGTGCCAGCAGCCCCTCGGTTGTCGGGGGCTACACCTTC.

The gene calls are TRBV6-1 and TRBJ2-2; 10 nucleotides match TRBD2. Trimming at V came to 6 bases and at J to 5 bases, leaving 3 bases not matched to a gene. Germline CDR1 and CDR2: MNHNS and SASEGT. The CDR3 runs to 14 residues. CDR3 sequence: CASRIAGGTGELFF. The DNA for the CDR3 is TGTGCCAGCAGAATAGCGGGGGGAACCGGGGAGCTGTTTTTT.

The chain combines TRBV6-1 with TRBJ2-7, with D unresolved. Trimming left V 8 bases short and J 3 bases short, with 14 bases between. CDR3 length: 13 amino acids. Germline V gene data show CDR1 as MNHNS and CDR2 as SASEGT. For the CDR3, the DNA is TGTGCCAGCGGCCTTACCTCCATCTACGAGCAGTACTTC. It translates to CASGLTSIYEQYF.

The chain joins TRBV27 to TRBJ2-7, with TRBD2 matching over 9 bases. Trimming removed 1 base from V and 3 bases from J; junction bases left unmatched: 7. The CDR3 extends over 16 amino acids. CDR1 and CDR2 from the germline V gene are MNHEY and SMNVEV (reference sequence). The CDR3 spells CASSLLGLAGYYEQYF. The CDR3 DNA reads TGTGCCAGCAGTTTATTAGGGCTAGCGGGATACTACGAGCAGTACTTC.

V is TRBV6-5 and J is TRBJ1-2, with 8 bases lining up with TRBD1. The CDR3 is made up of 14 amino acids. CDR1 MNHEY and CDR2 SVGAGI come from the germline V gene. Germline trimming cut 6 bases from V and 1 base from J; bases unmatched to any gene: 4. The CDR3 DNA follows: TGTGCCAGCAGCCGGACAGGGAGTAACTATGGCTACACCTTC. Translation gives CASSRTGSNYGYTF.

For the CDR3, the DNA is TGCGCCAGCAGTGCCGGTGAGGGTGCCAACTATGGCTACACCTTC. Amino acid sequence: CASSAGEGANYGYTF. The rearrangement links TRBV5-1 to TRBJ1-2; D uncertain. Germline V gene lookup returns CDR1 SGHRS and CDR2 YFSETQ. This CDR3 is built from 15 residues. V shed 5 bases and J shed 2 bases, with 16 bases lying between them.

This chain links TRBV11-3 with TRBJ2-5, with TRBD1 as a possible D gene (6 bases). The better agreement between TRBJ2-7 and the DNA end casts doubt on the J call. Germline lookup yields CDR1 SGHNT and CDR2 YENEEA. The CDR3 runs 15 residues. The CDR3 sequence is CASSLGAAWSYEQYF. In DNA, the CDR3 is TGTGCCAGCAGCTTGGGGGCCGCCTGGTCCTACGAGCAGTACTTC.

This clone has a handful of counts. V usage is TRBV2 and J usage is TRBJ1-1; D call uncertain. The V gene's germline CDR1 is SNHLY and CDR2 FYNNEI. The CDR3 is made up of 13 amino acids. Trimming took 3 bases from V and 3 from J, leaving 8 bases between them. CDR3 sequence: CASSERGYTEAFF. The DNA for the CDR3 is TGTGCCAGCAGTGAGAGAGGGTACACTGAAGCTTTCTTT.